The 22 T cell receptor beta chains below all came from one sample that was sequenced in a study of blood T cell repertoires in COVID-19. TCRdb keeps only in-frame clones here, not all; method: immunoSEQ multiplex PCR. The data hold around 130,000 clones, with around nine tenths observed a single time. The sequenced sample was peripheral blood. These receptor sequences come from a man in his 60s with COVID-19, enrolled during active disease.

The chain joins TRBV5-6 to TRBJ2-5; D might be TRBD1 (5 bases). This CDR3 is built from 16 residues. CDR1 is SGHDT, CDR2 YYEEEE, per germline. V lost 2 bases to trimming and J lost 7 bases, with 21 bases between them. This CDR3 reads CASSFWAQDGPRTQYF. CDR3 coding DNA: TGTGCCAGCAGCTTCTGGGCACAGGACGGACCAAGGACCCAGTACTTC.

This chain links TRBV7-3 with TRBJ1-2, with 8 bases identical to TRBD1. The germline V gene has CDR1 SGHTA and CDR2 FQGTGA. J gave up 2 bases and V 5 bases, and 4 bases lay outside the gene matches. The CDR3 has 14 residues. The CDR3 DNA is TGTGCCAGCAGCCCACAGGGGGAGAACTATGGCTACACCTTC. Translating it yields CASSPQGENYGYTF.

The genes are TRBV12-3 or TRBV12-4 and TRBJ1-1; TRBD1 might be the D (5 bases). The CDR3 sequence is 11 residues long. V was pared by 3 bases and J by 9 bases, with 8 bases between. The chain's CDR3 is CASSLKGKAFF. The CDR3 DNA reads as TGTGCCAGCAGTTTGAAGGGGAAAGCTTTCTTT.

CDR3 coding DNA: TGTGCCAGCAGTCAAGACGGGAACTCCTACGAGCAGTACTTC. Encoded protein: CASSQDGNSYEQYF. The chain couples TRBV11-1 to TRBJ2-7, with D possibly TRBD2 on 5 matching bases. Trimming removed 6 bases at V and 0 bases at J, with 12 bases between. CDR1 is SGHAT and CDR2 is FQDESV in the germline V gene (reference sequence). The CDR3 runs 14 residues.

The rearrangement joins TRBV2 to TRBJ2-1; tentative D call: TRBD2 (6 bases). V lost 7 bases, J lost 6 bases, and 19 bases lay in between. This CDR3 has 15 residues. CDR1 and CDR2 (germline): SNHLY, FYNNEI. CDR3 bases: TGTGCCAGCACCCTAGACACCGGGACTTTCAATGAGCAGTTCTTC. This translates into CASTLDTGTFNEQFF.

This clone was detected a few times. The CDR3 region is CAPPRQGALDTEAFF. The CDR3, as DNA: TGTGCCCCCCCCCGACAGGGTGCCTTAGACACTGAAGCTTTCTTT. The chain links TRBV30 to TRBJ1-1, with 7 nucleotides matching TRBD1. Trimming removed 8 bases from V and 3 bases from J; junction bases left unmatched: 15. This CDR3 has 15 amino acids. Germline assignment: CDR1 GTSNPN and CDR2 SVGIG (reference sequence).

The J gene is TRBJ1-6, the V gene TRBV5-4; no clear D gene. CDR1 and CDR2 from the germline V gene are SGHNT and YYREEE (reference sequence). The V gene lost 2 bases and the J gene lost 0 bases, with 6 bases spanning the gap. This CDR3 region has 15 residues. CDR3 amino acids: CASSLQSSYNSPLHF. CDR3 DNA: TGTGCCAGCAGCTTACAGAGCTCCTATAATTCACCCCTCCACTTT.

V and J are TRBV30 and TRBJ2-7; tentative D call: TRBD1 (7 bases). This CDR3 has 13 amino acids. Trimming pared 2 bases from V and 4 bases from J, leaving 12 bases between. The V gene's germline CDR1 is GTSNPN and CDR2 SVGIG (reference sequence). CDR3 residues: CAWSRQGGYEQYF. The CDR3 coding sequence is TGTGCCTGGAGTCGACAGGGAGGATACGAGCAGTACTTC.

V and J are TRBV12-5 and TRBJ2-2, with TRBD2 matching over 8 bases. V shed 1 base, J shed 7 bases, and the junction held 11 bases outside the gene matches. Looked up from germline, CDR1 is LGHNT and CDR2 is FRNRAP. This CDR3 is 17 amino acids long. The CDR3, as DNA: TGTGCTAGTGGTTTGGGCCTACTAGCGGAAGAAGGCGGGGAGCTGTTTTTT. Protein: CASGLGLLAEEGGELFF. The full variable domain, its missing parts supplied by reference TRBV12-5 and TRBJ2-2, is DARVTQTPRHKVTEMGQEVTMRCQPILGHNTVFWYRQTMMQGLELLAYFRNRAPLDDSGMPKDRFSAEMPDATLATLKIQPSEPRDSAVYFCASGLGLLAEEGGELFFGEGSRLTVL.

This chain connects TRBV18 to TRBJ1-2, with a possible D match to TRBD1 (6 bases). This CDR3 has 14 amino acids. Trimming removed 7 bases at V and 1 base at J, with 13 bases between. Germline CDR1 KGHSH, CDR2 LQKENI. The CDR3 is CASFADRFNYGYTF. In nucleotides, the CDR3 is TGTGCCAGCTTCGCCGACAGGTTTAACTATGGCTACACCTTC.

The genes are TRBV19 and TRBJ1-1; TRBD1 is a possible D gene (6 bases). Trimming stripped 6 bases from V and 2 bases from J, with 10 bases between. Germline CDR1 reads LNHDA; CDR2 reads SQIVND (reference sequence). CDR3 length: 13 amino acids. This chain's CDR3 is CASSGQFNTEAFF. The DNA of the CDR3 is TGTGCCAGTAGCGGACAGTTTAACACTGAAGCTTTCTTT. The full variable domain, its missing parts supplied by reference TRBV19 and TRBJ1-1, is DGGITQSPKYLFRKEGQNVTLSCEQNLNHDAMYWYRQDPGQGLRLIYYSQIVNDFQKGDIAEGYSVSREKKESFPLTVTSAQKNPTAFYLCASSGQFNTEAFFGQGTRLTVV.

V is TRBV5-1 and J is TRBJ2-1; a possible D gene is TRBD2 (6 bases). Germline assignment: CDR1 SGHRS and CDR2 YFSETQ. V was shortened by 2 bases and J by 3 bases, with 9 bases between the two germline ends. The CDR3 runs 14 residues. DNA for the CDR3: TGCGCCAGCAGCTTACGGGGGTACTACAATGAGCAGTTCTTC. Encoded protein: CASSLRGYYNEQFF.

V gene TRBV10-3 combines with J gene TRBJ1-4, with 7 bases lining up with TRBD1. Per the germline V gene, CDR1 is ENHRY and CDR2 is SYGVKD. This CDR3 region has 13 residues. V lost 11 bases and J lost 5; bases outside the gene matches: 8. CDR3: CASRDSQNEKLFF. DNA of the CDR3: TGTGCCTCCCGGGACAGCCAAAATGAAAAACTGTTTTTT.

The rearrangement links TRBV24-1 to TRBJ2-1; possible D gene TRBD1, 6 bases. The CDR3 extends over 15 amino acids. Germline V CDR1 and CDR2: KGHDR, SFDVKD. V shed 3 bases and J shed 7 bases, with 15 bases lying between them. The CDR3 DNA sequence: TGTGCCACCAGTGATGACCGGGACATTAGGAATGAGCAGTTCTTC. Translated, it gives CATSDDRDIRNEQFF.

The V gene is TRBV19, the J gene TRBJ1-3, with D maybe TRBD1 (6 bases). With 7 bases removed from V and 2 bases from J, the gap between germline ends came to 9 bases. Germline V CDR1 and CDR2: LNHDA, SQIVND (reference sequence). CDR3 length equals 13 residues. CDR3 region: CASNRVAGNTIYF. CDR3 nucleotides: TGTGCCAGTAACAGGGTTGCTGGAAACACCATATATTTT.

The rearrangement joins TRBV3-1 (or the pseudogene TRBV3-2) to TRBJ2-7; weak D call: TRBD2 (5 bases). Germline loops: CDR1 LGHDT, CDR2 YNNKEL (reference sequence). Trimming took 2 bases from V and 12 from J, leaving 20 bases between them. CDR3 length equals 14 residues. The CDR3 is CASSQLLGRHMRYF. CDR3 DNA: TGTGCCAGCAGCCAACTACTAGGACGGCACATGAGGTACTTC.

The chain uses TRBV7-9 and TRBJ1-2; weak D call: TRBD1 (6 bases). Germline CDR1 and CDR2: SEHNR and FQNEAQ (reference sequence). V gave up 10 bases and J gave up 6 bases, with 18 bases separating them. The CDR3 consists of 13 residues. CDR3 in DNA: TGTGCCACGGTTAACAGGGACCGGGATGGCTACACCTTC. Translating it yields CATVNRDRDGYTF. The complete variable domain, with remaining parts taken from reference TRBV7-9 and TRBJ1-2, reads DTGVSQNPRHKITKRGQNVTFRCDPISEHNRLYWYRQTLGQGPEFLTYFQNEAQLEKSRLLSDRFSAERPKGSFSTLEIQRTEQGDSAMYLCATVNRDRDGYTFGSGTRLTVV.

This chain links TRBV28 with TRBJ2-5, with D perhaps TRBD2 (6 bases). V lost 7 bases and J 1 base, leaving 13 bases between the germline ends. The CDR3 is made up of 14 amino acids. Germline V gene sequence: CDR1 MDHEN, CDR2 SYDVKM. CDR3 sequence (DNA): TGTGCCAGCACTTCCTTTAGCGGCCAAGAGACCCAGTACTTC. This translates into CASTSFSGQETQYF.

V and J are TRBV30 and TRBJ2-7; TRBD1 agrees at 10 bases. The V gene's germline CDR1 is GTSNPN and CDR2 SVGIG (reference sequence). CDR3 length: 16 amino acids. With 2 bases clipped from V and 2 bases from J, the junction kept 9 bases outside the gene matches. The CDR3 reads CAWSRARGQGAYEQYF. As DNA, the CDR3 is TGTGCCTGGAGTAGGGCACGCGGACAGGGGGCCTACGAGCAGTACTTC.

The chain couples TRBV5-6 to TRBJ2-7; no clear D gene. The CDR3 runs to 12 residues. Trimming cost V 0 bases and J 3 bases, with 4 bases left between them. The germline CDR1 and CDR2 sequences are SGHDT and YYEEEE. The CDR3 protein is CASSLAFYEQYF. CDR3 DNA sequence: TGTGCCAGCAGCTTGGCCTTCTACGAGCAGTACTTC.

The chain employs TRBV11-2 and TRBJ2-7; D is ambiguous. Germline V gene data show CDR1 as SGHAT and CDR2 as FQNNGV. The length of the CDR3 is 12 residues. The germline V and J ends were trimmed by 5 bases and 5 bases, with 10 bases remaining between them. The CDR3, as DNA: TGTGCCAGCAGCCCGCTATCCCACGAGCAGTACTTC. This codes for CASSPLSHEQYF.

The count of this clone is one. This rearrangement joins TRBV12-3 or TRBV12-4 to TRBJ2-7, with a tentative D call TRBD2 (6 bases). The CDR3 sequence is 13 residues long. V was shortened by 3 bases and J by 3 bases, with 9 bases between the two germline ends. DNA of the CDR3: TGTGCCAGCAGTTTGGGACTCCTCTACGAGCAGTACTTC. Amino acids: CASSLGLLYEQYF.